This TCR beta chain was identified during a study of human CD8 memory T cell subsets. Negative magnetic selection enriched total CD8+ T cells. A UMI-labeled 5' RACE approach was the method that produced the TCR beta libraries. One entry per CDR3 protein, without DNA, is what TCRdb gives after re-calling the 5' RACE reads. The table for this sample gives thousands of distinct CDR3 sequences. CDR3 size: 16 residues. Per germline, CDR1 MDHEN and CDR2 SYDVKM. This chain uses TRBV28 with TRBJ2-5; there is no DNA to check the TCRdb D call of TRBD2. The receptor was isolated from a human donor in good health. Source material: CD8+ T cells from PBMCs. CDR3 amino acids: CASSFSGRAGKETQYF. The entire variable domain, with the rest obtained from reference TRBV28 and TRBJ2-5, is as follows: DVKVTQSSRYLVKRTGEKVFLECVQDMDHENMFWYRQDPGLGLRLIYFSYDVKMKEKGDIPEGYSVSREKKERFSLILESASTNQTSMYLCASSFSGRAGKETQYFGPGTRLLVL.